Listed below are T cell receptor beta chains from one sample, sequenced in a study of control samples from healthy donors and cancer patients. The repertoire was sequenced with immunoSEQ multiplex PCR; TCRdb's copy has only in-frame clones and lacks some. Of about 85,000 clones in the sample, roughly nine tenths were seen once. The sample was blood. Receptor source: a woman aged 55-70 years in good health. CDR3s include the opening cysteine and the closing phenylalanine or tryptophan. D genes are given only for firm matches. Not all rows give a size; the values are once, few, many and, for expanded clones, a class.

J gene: TRBJ2-2
clone size: -
V gene: TRBV9
D gene: -
CDR3 protein: CASSARVGGELFF
CDR3 DNA: TGTGCCAGCAGCGCCCGGGTTGGCGGGGAGCTGTTTTTT

J gene: TRBJ2-7
clone size: -
V gene: TRBV6-5
D gene: -
CDR3 protein: CASSQSGASSYEQYF
CDR3 DNA: TGTGCCAGCAGCCAGTCGGGTGCCAGCTCCTACGAGCAGTACTTC

J gene: TRBJ2-3
clone size: -
V gene: TRBV13
D gene: -
CDR3 protein: CASSLEGVNAGDTQYF
CDR3 DNA: TGTGCCAGCAGCTTAGAAGGGGTCAATGCCGGAGATACGCAGTATTTT

J gene: TRBJ2-7
clone size: -
V gene: TRBV5-1
D gene: -
CDR3 protein: CASSFPRKGGSSYEQYF
CDR3 DNA: TGCGCCAGCAGCTTCCCGCGGAAGGGGGGGAGCTCCTACGAGCAGTACTTC

J gene: TRBJ1-3
clone size: -
V gene: TRBV30
D gene: -
CDR3 protein: CAWSADYSGNTIYF
CDR3 DNA: TGTGCCTGGAGTGCGGACTATTCTGGAAACACCATATATTTT

J gene: TRBJ1-5
clone size: -
V gene: TRBV19
D gene: -
CDR3 protein: CASMGRARNQPQHF
CDR3 DNA: TGTGCCAGTATGGGCAGGGCCCGCAATCAGCCCCAGCATTTT

J gene: TRBJ2-5
clone size: few
V gene: TRBV7-3
D gene: TRBD1
CDR3 protein: CASSAGQGETQYF
CDR3 DNA: TGTGCCAGCAGCGCCGGACAGGGAGAGACCCAGTACTTC

J gene: TRBJ1-5
clone size: -
V gene: TRBV6-2/TRBV6-3
D gene: -
CDR3 protein: CASSYVAASNQPQHF
CDR3 DNA: TGTGCCAGCAGTTACGTGGCAGCTAGCAATCAGCCCCAGCATTTT

J gene: TRBJ1-4
clone size: -
V gene: TRBV30
D gene: -
CDR3 protein: CAWSLRGTEKLFF
CDR3 DNA: TGTGCCTGGAGTCTCCGGGGGACGGAAAAACTGTTTTTT

J gene: TRBJ2-7
clone size: -
V gene: TRBV2
D gene: TRBD2
CDR3 protein: CASSEQRGGSYEQYF
CDR3 DNA: TGTGCCAGCAGTGAGCAGCGGGGGGGGTCCTACGAGCAGTACTTC

J gene: TRBJ2-2
clone size: -
V gene: TRBV21-1
D gene: -
CDR3 protein: CASSKGSPGGAAGELFF
CDR3 DNA: TGTGCCAGCAGCAAAGGCTCTCCAGGGGGCGCGGCCGGGGAGCTGTTTTTT

J gene: TRBJ1-1
clone size: -
V gene: TRBV11-3
D gene: -
CDR3 protein: CASRPSDSGGPEAFF
CDR3 DNA: TGTGCCAGCAGACCATCAGACTCCGGTGGCCCCGAAGCTTTCTTT

J gene: TRBJ1-1
clone size: -
V gene: TRBV12-3/TRBV12-4
D gene: -
CDR3 protein: CASSRRVAPEAFF
CDR3 DNA: TGTGCCAGCAGTCGCAGGGTAGCCCCTGAAGCTTTCTTT

J gene: TRBJ2-2
clone size: -
V gene: TRBV5-8
D gene: TRBD1
CDR3 protein: CASRSGQGDTGELFF
CDR3 DNA: TGTGCCAGCAGATCGGGACAGGGGGACACCGGGGAGCTGTTTTTT

J gene: TRBJ1-6
clone size: -
V gene: TRBV5-1
D gene: -
CDR3 protein: CASSLQGSSYNSPLHF
CDR3 DNA: TGCGCCAGCAGCCTACAGGGAAGCTCCTATAATTCACCCCTCCACTTT

J gene: TRBJ1-6
clone size: -
V gene: TRBV9
D gene: -
CDR3 protein: CASSVGGSYNSPLHF
CDR3 DNA: TGTGCCAGCAGCGTAGGGGGCTCCTATAATTCACCCCTCCACTTT

J gene: TRBJ1-1
clone size: -
V gene: TRBV12-3/TRBV12-4
D gene: -
CDR3 protein: CASTSGLGAFF
CDR3 DNA: TGTGCCAGCACCTCCGGATTGGGAGCTTTCTTT

J gene: TRBJ1-2
clone size: -
V gene: TRBV30
D gene: TRBD1
CDR3 protein: CAWNRDRPYGYTF
CDR3 DNA: TGTGCCTGGAACCGGGACAGACCCTATGGCTACACCTTC

J gene: TRBJ1-2
clone size: -
V gene: TRBV7-2
D gene: TRBD1
CDR3 protein: CASSLIGQGHGYTF
CDR3 DNA: TGTGCCAGCAGCTTAATAGGACAGGGCCATGGCTACACCTTC

J gene: TRBJ2-5
clone size: -
V gene: TRBV5-1
D gene: -
CDR3 protein: CASSLVRSGGETQYF
CDR3 DNA: TGCGCCAGCAGCTTGGTCCGCTCAGGCGGGGAGACCCAGTACTTC

J gene: TRBJ1-5
clone size: -
V gene: TRBV25-1
D gene: -
CDR3 protein: CASSEGGGEPQHF
CDR3 DNA: TGTGCCAGCAGTGAAGGCGGGGGGGAGCCCCAGCATTTT

J gene: TRBJ2-7
clone size: -
V gene: TRBV6-6
D gene: TRBD1
CDR3 protein: CASSLLDRGGEQYF
CDR3 DNA: TGTGCCAGCAGTCTACTGGACAGGGGGGGCGAGCAGTACTTC

J gene: TRBJ2-7
clone size: -
V gene: TRBV3-1/TRBV3-2
D gene: -
CDR3 protein: CASSFRESPYEQYF
CDR3 DNA: TGTGCCAGCAGCTTTAGGGAAAGTCCCTACGAGCAGTACTTC

J gene: TRBJ1-1
clone size: -
V gene: TRBV7-8
D gene: -
CDR3 protein: CASSPNKNTEAFF
CDR3 DNA: TGTGCCAGCAGCCCGAACAAGAACACTGAAGCTTTCTTT

J gene: TRBJ2-1
clone size: -
V gene: TRBV7-9
D gene: -
CDR3 protein: CASSLRTPRNTYNEQFF
CDR3 DNA: TGTGCCAGCAGCTTACGGACCCCCAGAAACACCTACAATGAGCAGTTCTTC